Given below is one TCR beta chain in context. Repertoires were generated with immunoSEQ multiplex PCR, while TCRdb's copy carries only in-frame clones and drops some. This table holds approximately 74,000 clones, 90% found once. In germline, CDR1 is SEHNR, CDR2 FQNEAQ (reference sequence). This CDR3 region has 13 residues. The V segment lost 4 bases and the J segment 9 bases; nucleotides outside the gene matches: 4. This sample is part of a study of OX40 agonist ivuxolimab in advanced cancers. The receptor was isolated from an adult with an advanced solid tumor such as melanoma, head and neck, liver or kidney cancer. The material was CD4+ or CD8+ T cells sorted from blood, obtained in a trial of the OX40 agonist ivuxolimab. This rearrangement joins TRBV7-9 to TRBJ2-1, with TRBD2 identical over 9 bases. The chain's CDR3 is CASSYRTSAEQFF. Written as DNA, the CDR3 is TGTGCCAGCAGCTACCGGACTAGCGCTGAGCAGTTCTTC.